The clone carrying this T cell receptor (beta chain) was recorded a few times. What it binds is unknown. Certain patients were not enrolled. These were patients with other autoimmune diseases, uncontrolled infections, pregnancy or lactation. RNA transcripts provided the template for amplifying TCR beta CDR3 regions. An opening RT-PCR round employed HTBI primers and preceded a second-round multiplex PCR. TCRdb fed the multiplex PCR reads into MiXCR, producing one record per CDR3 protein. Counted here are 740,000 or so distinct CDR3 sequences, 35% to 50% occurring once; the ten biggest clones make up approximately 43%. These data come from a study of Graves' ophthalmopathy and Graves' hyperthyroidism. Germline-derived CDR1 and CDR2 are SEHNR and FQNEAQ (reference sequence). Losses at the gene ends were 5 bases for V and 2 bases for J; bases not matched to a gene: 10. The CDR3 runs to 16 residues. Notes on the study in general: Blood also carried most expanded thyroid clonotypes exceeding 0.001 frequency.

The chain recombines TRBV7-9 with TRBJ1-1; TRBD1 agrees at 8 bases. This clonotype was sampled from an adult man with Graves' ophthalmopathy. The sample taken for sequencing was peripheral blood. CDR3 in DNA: TGTGCCAGCAGCACCACAGGGGGAAGAGGTAACACTGAAGCTTTCTTT. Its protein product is CASSTTGGRGNTEAFF.